This T cell receptor (beta chain) originates from a study of post-analysis software for immune sequencing data. The ends lost 3 bases at V and 5 bases at J; junction bases unmatched: 7. This CDR3 is 16 amino acids long. In germline, CDR1 is KGHSH, CDR2 LQKENI. Overall study findings and caveats: The study found TRBV5-6, TRBV5-1 and TRBV20-1 among a handful of TRBV segments more frequent in patients than controls.

cDNA libraries of TCR beta carried unique molecular identifiers. The yield from roughly 1 to 10 million T cells was 500,000 or so cDNA molecules in total. One entry per CDR3 protein, called by TCRdb with MiXCR from the PCR reads. The sample holds approximately 660,000 distinct CDR3 sequences, about 60% seen once. In this sample, this clonotype turned up a few times. Its specificity is unknown. The specimen sequenced was blood. The chain is built from TRBV18 and TRBJ2-1; 10 bases match TRBD2. The receptor comes from a girl between 2 and 10 years old with multiple sclerosis. CDR3 in amino acids: CASSPYAGTSDNEQFF. CDR3 nucleotide sequence: TGTGCCAGCTCACCGTACGCCGGGACTAGCGACAATGAGCAGTTCTTC.